The next 24 T cell receptor beta chains were all read from a single sample in a study of blood T cell repertoires in COVID-19. The assay was immunoSEQ multiplex PCR, and TCRdb's table has in-frame clones only and misses some. The table records over 110,000 clones, around 80% of them present only once. The source material was peripheral blood. The receptors come from a man in his sixties with acute or convalescent COVID-19.

This clone was seen a handful of times. The chain couples TRBV6-2 or TRBV6-3 to TRBJ1-4, with 7 bases fitting TRBD1. V trimming: 6 bases; J trimming: 0 bases; junction bases outside the gene matches: 7. The CDR3 spans 16 residues. The germline V gene encodes CDR1 MNHEY and CDR2 SVGEGT. CDR3 nucleotide sequence: TGTGCCAGCAGCGGGCAGGGGGAGGCAACTAATGAAAAACTGTTTTTT. It translates to CASSGQGEATNEKLFF.

The CDR3 DNA reads as TGTGCCTGGAACTCGGGACTAACCTACAATGAGCAGTTCTTC. It yields the protein CAWNSGLTYNEQFF. The J gene is TRBJ2-1, the V gene TRBV30; 7 nucleotides line up with TRBD2. The CDR3 has 14 residues. Looked up from germline, CDR1 is GTSNPN and CDR2 is SVGIG (reference sequence). The J segment lost 2 bases and the V segment lost 4 bases, leaving 5 bases of the junction unmatched.

V and J are TRBV7-9 and TRBJ1-2; possibly TRBD1 for D (5 bases). Trimming removed 8 bases at V and 4 bases at J, with 8 bases between. The CDR3 spans 11 residues. Germline V CDR1 and CDR2: SEHNR, FQNEAQ (reference sequence). The CDR3 DNA reads as TGTGCCAGCTACACAGGCTATGGCTACACCTTC. It is translated as CASYTGYGYTF.

This sequence joins TRBV5-4 and TRBJ2-2; 7 bases line up with TRBD1. Germline values: CDR1 SGHNT, CDR2 YYREEE (reference sequence). Trimming cost V 3 bases and J 1 base; bases outside gene matches: 0. The CDR3 contains 14 residues. Here the CDR3 DNA reads TGTGCCAGCAGCTGGACAGGGAACACCGGGGAGCTGTTTTTT. Translating it yields CASSWTGNTGELFF.

This chain uses TRBV6-6 with TRBJ2-7; D might be TRBD1 (6 bases). V was shortened by 4 bases and J by 1 base, with 14 bases between the two germline ends. Germline V lookup: CDR1 MNHNY, CDR2 SVGAGI (reference sequence). This CDR3 has 15 amino acids. The CDR3 DNA reads TGTGCCAGCAGTTTAACCGGGACACATTCCTACGAGCAGTACTTC. Its protein product is CASSLTGTHSYEQYF.

The chain is built from TRBV28 and TRBJ1-1, with 7 bases matching TRBD1. The ends lost 3 bases at V and 2 bases at J; junction bases unmatched: 9. Germline values: CDR1 MDHEN, CDR2 SYDVKM. The CDR3 consists of 16 residues. Here the CDR3 DNA reads TGTGCCAGCAGTTTGCCCCCGGGACAGAAAAACACTGAAGCTTTCTTT. Its translation: CASSLPPGQKNTEAFF. Using reference TRBV28 and TRBJ1-1 for the parts outside the CDR3, the full variable domain is DVKVTQSSRYLVKRTGEKVFLECVQDMDHENMFWYRQDPGLGLRLIYFSYDVKMKEKGDIPEGYSVSREKKERFSLILESASTNQTSMYLCASSLPPGQKNTEAFFGQGTRLTVV.

The J gene is TRBJ2-5, the V gene TRBV28; 7 bases fit TRBD1. Trimming cost V 2 bases and J 1 base; bases outside gene matches: 10. Looked up from germline, CDR1 is MDHEN and CDR2 is SYDVKM. The CDR3 loop spans 17 amino acids. The CDR3, as DNA: TGTGCCAGCAGTTTAGTCGTCCTCGACAGGGCCCAAGAGACCCAGTACTTC. Its translation: CASSLVVLDRAQETQYF. Looking up the rest from reference TRBV28 and TRBJ2-5 gives the full variable domain: DVKVTQSSRYLVKRTGEKVFLECVQDMDHENMFWYRQDPGLGLRLIYFSYDVKMKEKGDIPEGYSVSREKKERFSLILESASTNQTSMYLCASSLVVLDRAQETQYFGPGTRLLVL.

This clone was counted once. V is TRBV20-1 and J is TRBJ2-1; TRBD1 might be the D (6 bases). V dropped 3 bases and J dropped 6 bases, with 9 bases sitting between them. This CDR3 region has 12 residues. Germline loops: CDR1 DFQATT, CDR2 SNEGSKA (reference sequence). The CDR3 bases are TGCAGTGCTAGTGGGGGCCCCAATGAGCAGTTCTTC. It specifies CSASGGPNEQFF.

Turning to this clone: This same CDR3 is encoded by further DNA sequences in the sample. The DNA for the CDR3 is TGTGCCAGCAGCTTCCAGGGTGGAAACACCATATATTTT. It specifies CASSFQGGNTIYF. The gene calls are TRBV7-8 and TRBJ1-3; possible D gene TRBD1, 5 bases. The CDR3 extends over 13 amino acids. From germline, CDR1 is SGHVS and CDR2 FQNEAQ. Trimming took off 3 bases at V and 3 bases at J, with 6 bases between the two ends.

The CDR3 spells CASSKKRSGQGHQPQHF. Here the CDR3 DNA reads TGTGCCAGCAGCAAGAAACGATCGGGACAGGGCCATCAGCCCCAGCATTTT. This rearrangement joins TRBV28 to TRBJ1-5; 9 nucleotides align to TRBD1. J lost 5 bases, V lost 6 bases, and 14 bases had no gene match. The CDR3 has 17 amino acids. Germline V lookup: CDR1 MDHEN, CDR2 SYDVKM.

The gene calls are TRBV30 and TRBJ1-5, with D maybe TRBD1 (6 bases). This CDR3 is 13 amino acids long. Looked up from germline, CDR1 is GTSNPN and CDR2 is SVGIG (reference sequence). Trimming stripped 7 bases from V and 4 bases from J, with 14 bases between. In DNA, the CDR3 is TGTGCCTTGAACCGGGACAAAAATCAGCCCCAGCATTTT. The encoded protein is CALNRDKNQPQHF.

This clone was seen more than once but under ten times. V gene TRBV18 combines with J gene TRBJ2-3, with 9 bases fitting TRBD2. The CDR3 is 15 residues long. The germline V gene encodes CDR1 KGHSH and CDR2 LQKENI. V lost 3 bases, J lost 4 bases, and 5 bases stayed unmatched. The CDR3 sequence: CASSPQREAADTQYF. For the CDR3, the DNA is TGTGCCAGCTCACCGCAGCGGGAGGCGGCAGATACGCAGTATTTT.

The rearrangement joins TRBV15 to TRBJ1-3, with 9 nucleotides matching TRBD1. CDR3 length equals 17 residues. From germline, CDR1 is LNHNV and CDR2 YYDKDF (reference sequence). V gave up 5 bases and J gave up 2 bases; unmatched junction bases: 10. The CDR3 reads CATSRTGQGTAGNTIYF. CDR3 bases: TGTGCCACCAGCCGAACAGGACAGGGGACGGCTGGAAACACCATATATTTT. The variable domain in full, with the rest retrieved from reference TRBV15 and TRBJ1-3, is DAMVIQNPRYQVTQFGKPVTLSCSQTLNHNVMYWYQQKSSQAPKLLFHYYDKDFNNEADTPDNFQSRRPNTSFCFLDIRSPGLGDTAMYLCATSRTGQGTAGNTIYFGEGSWLTVV.

The gene calls are TRBV4-3 and TRBJ2-7; TRBD2 matches at 10 bases. The CDR3 runs to 13 residues. The V and J ends lost 3 bases and 6 bases, in that order; junction bases with no gene match: 2. The germline V gene has CDR1 LGHNA and CDR2 YSLEER. CDR3 in DNA: TGCGCCAGCAGCCAGGGACTAGCGAGCGAGCAGTACTTC. Amino acid sequence: CASSQGLASEQYF.

There are a few counts of this clone. The chain has TRBV13 and TRBJ1-4, with D possibly matching TRBD1 (5 bases). V lost 5 bases to trimming and J lost 0 bases, with 10 bases between them. This CDR3 spans 15 amino acids. Germline values: CDR1 PRHDT, CDR2 FYEKMQ (reference sequence). The CDR3 here is CASSNRGPTNEKLFF. CDR3 nucleotide sequence: TGTGCCAGCAGCAATAGGGGCCCAACTAATGAAAAACTGTTTTTT.

The DNA of the CDR3 is TGCGCCAGCAGCGAGCGCCCCGGACAGCCCCAGCATTTT. Its translation: CASSERPGQPQHF. The chain uses TRBV5-1 and TRBJ1-5, with no clear D. CDR3 size: 13 residues. Trimming pared 4 bases from V and 7 bases from J, leaving 12 bases between. Germline V lookup: CDR1 SGHRS, CDR2 YFSETQ.

The gene calls are TRBV12-3 or TRBV12-4 and TRBJ2-5, with a weak D call TRBD2 (5 bases). V lost 6 bases to trimming and J lost 7 bases, with 12 bases between them. The CDR3 contains 12 residues. The CDR3 spells CASSQRVGTQYF. In nucleotides, the CDR3 is TGTGCCAGCAGCCAGAGGGTCGGGACCCAGTACTTC.

The chain joins TRBV18 to TRBJ1-2; 10 nucleotides line up with TRBD1. V was pared by 3 bases and J by 5 bases, with 3 bases of the junction left unmatched. This CDR3 has 14 amino acids. Germline V CDR1 and CDR2: KGHSH, LQKENI. CDR3 residues: CASSPGQGFYGYTF. CDR3 nucleotides: TGTGCCAGCTCACCGGGACAGGGGTTTTATGGCTACACCTTC.

The chain combines TRBV11-2 with TRBJ2-7, with 10 bases that match TRBD2. This CDR3 comprises 17 residues. Losses at the gene ends were 5 bases for V and 5 bases for J; bases not matched to a gene: 15. Per the germline V gene, CDR1 is SGHAT and CDR2 is FQNNGV. The CDR3 sequence: CASSPPLGPLAGNEQYF. The CDR3 DNA reads as TGTGCCAGCAGCCCACCTCTGGGTCCACTAGCGGGAAACGAGCAGTACTTC. The full variable domain, completed using reference TRBV11-2 and TRBJ2-7, is EAGVAQSPRYKIIEKRQSVAFWCNPISGHATLYWYQQILGQGPKLLIQFQNNGVVDDSQLPKDRFSAERLKGVDSTLKIQPAKLEDSAVYLCASSPPLGPLAGNEQYFGPGTRLTVT.

The chain employs TRBV4-1 and TRBJ2-1; 11 bases fit TRBD2. The CDR3 is made up of 18 amino acids. The V segment lost 1 base and the J segment 0 bases; nucleotides outside the gene matches: 5. In germline, CDR1 is MGHRA, CDR2 YSYEKL. CDR3 residues: CASSQGTSGPSSYNEQFF. In DNA, the CDR3 is TGCGCCAGCAGCCAAGGGACTAGCGGGCCTAGCTCCTACAATGAGCAGTTCTTC.

The V and J genes are TRBV3-1 (or the pseudogene TRBV3-2) and TRBJ1-2; 8 bases are shared with TRBD1. The trim removed 1 base at V and 7 bases at J, leaving 5 bases unmatched. Germline assignment: CDR1 LGHDT and CDR2 YNNKEL (reference sequence). This CDR3 region has 14 residues. This chain's CDR3 is CASSQGGQGPGYTF. In DNA, the CDR3 is TGTGCCAGCAGCCAAGGAGGACAGGGTCCTGGCTACACCTTC.

This chain links TRBV4-3 with TRBJ2-1; unclear D gene. The CDR3 length is 13 residues. Trimming stripped 0 bases from V and 9 bases from J, with 9 bases between. Germline-derived CDR1 and CDR2 are LGHNA and YSLEER. The CDR3 nucleotides are TGCGCCAGCAGCCAAGAAATAGAAAGTGAGCAGTTCTTC. This translates into CASSQEIESEQFF.

The chain is built from TRBV6-2 or TRBV6-3 and TRBJ1-1, with 7 bases that match TRBD1. The CDR3 is 15 amino acids. V lost 6 bases and J lost 0; bases outside the gene matches: 7. Looked up from germline, CDR1 is MNHEY and CDR2 is SVGEGT. The CDR3 loop reads CASSDRQGMNTEAFF. CDR3 DNA sequence: TGTGCCAGCAGCGACAGACAGGGTATGAACACTGAAGCTTTCTTT.

CDR3 sequence: CASSITGQGSREQYF. For the CDR3, the DNA is TGTGCCAGCTCCATAACGGGACAGGGAAGTCGCGAGCAGTACTTC. V is TRBV6-5 and J is TRBJ2-7; 9 bases are shared with TRBD1. The V gene's germline CDR1 is MNHEY and CDR2 SVGAGI. This CDR3 spans 15 amino acids. V was pared by 8 bases and J by 6 bases, with 14 bases of the junction left unmatched.